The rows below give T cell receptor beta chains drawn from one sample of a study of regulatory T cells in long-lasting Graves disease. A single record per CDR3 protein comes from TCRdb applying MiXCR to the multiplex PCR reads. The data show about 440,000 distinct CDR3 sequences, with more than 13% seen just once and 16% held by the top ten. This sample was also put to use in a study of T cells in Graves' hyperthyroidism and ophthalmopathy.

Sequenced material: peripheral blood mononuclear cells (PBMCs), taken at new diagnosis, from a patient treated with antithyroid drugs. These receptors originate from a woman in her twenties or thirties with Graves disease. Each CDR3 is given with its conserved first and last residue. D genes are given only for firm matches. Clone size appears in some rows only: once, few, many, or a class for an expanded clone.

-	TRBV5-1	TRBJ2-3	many	CASSLLLGFTDTQYF	TGCGCCAGCAGCTTGCTCCTTGGATTCACAGATACGCAGTATTTT
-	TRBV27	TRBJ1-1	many	CASRDQNTEAFF	TGTGCCAGCCGGGACCAGAACACTGAAGCTTTCTTT
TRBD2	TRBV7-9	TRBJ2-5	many	CASSVTGGGETQYF	TGTGCCAGCAGCGTGACGGGAGGGGGGGAGACCCAGTACTTC
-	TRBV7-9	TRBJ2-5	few	CASSPKDRLQETQYF	TGTGCCAGCAGCCCCAAAGATAGGTTGCAAGAGACCCAGTACTTC
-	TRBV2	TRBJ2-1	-	CASSLRGGPYNEQFF	TGTGCCAGCAGCCTCCGGGGAGGCCCCTACAATGAGCAGTTCTTC
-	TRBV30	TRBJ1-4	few	CAWSSYSQGELFF	TGTGCCTGGAGTTCCTACTCCCAGGGAGAACTGTTTTTT
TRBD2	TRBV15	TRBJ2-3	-	CATRVRKRTSGIPRGSDTQYF	TGTGCCACCAGGGTTCGAAAGAGGACTAGCGGGATCCCTCGGGGATCAGATACGCAGTATTTT
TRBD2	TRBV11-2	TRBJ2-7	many	CASSLDAAGGPYEQYF	TGTGCCAGCAGCTTAGATGCGGCGGGAGGGCCCTACGAGCAGTACTTC
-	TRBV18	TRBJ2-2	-	CASSPQGTGGELFF	TGTGCCAGCTCACCACAGGGGACGGGCGGGGAGCTGTTTTTT
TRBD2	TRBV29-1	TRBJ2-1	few	CSPRGAYNEQFF	TGCAGCCCGCGGGGGGCCTACAATGAGCAGTTCTTC
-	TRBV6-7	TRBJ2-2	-	CASRLRLARTGELFF	TGTGCCAGCAGACTCCGGCTAGCAAGGACCGGGGAGCTGTTTTTT
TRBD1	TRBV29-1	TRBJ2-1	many	CSGGTGTGYNEQFF	TGCAGCGGCGGAACCGGGACAGGCTACAATGAGCAGTTCTTC
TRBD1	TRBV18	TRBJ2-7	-	CASSPPFPGTGSSYEQYF	TGTGCCAGCTCACCACCTTTCCCTGGGACAGGGAGCTCCTACGAGCAGTACTTC
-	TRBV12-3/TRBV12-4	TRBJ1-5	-	CASRLNSNQPQHF	TGTGCCAGCAGGCTGAACTCGAATCAGCCCCAGCATTTT
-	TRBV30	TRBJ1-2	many	CAWSPTELYGYTF	TGTGCCTGGAGTCCGACAGAGTTATATGGCTACACCTTC
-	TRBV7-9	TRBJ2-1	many	CASSLLAGSSYNEQFF	TGTGCCAGCAGCTTATTAGCAGGGAGCTCCTACAATGAGCAGTTCTTC
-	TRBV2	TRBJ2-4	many	CASSETVQGSIQYF	TGTGCCAGCAGTGAAACGGTTCAGGGAAGCATTCAGTACTTC
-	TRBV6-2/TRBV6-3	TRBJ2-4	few	CASSYGTRQGNIQYF	TGTGCCAGCAGTTACGGGACTCGGCAGGGGAACATTCAGTACTTC
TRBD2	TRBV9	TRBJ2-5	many	CASSVTSGRKKETQYF	TGTGCCAGCAGCGTCACTAGCGGGAGGAAAAAAGAGACCCAGTACTTC
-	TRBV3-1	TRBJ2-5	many	CASSQVDSQETQYF	TGTGCCAGCAGCCAAGTCGACAGCCAAGAGACCCAGTACTTC
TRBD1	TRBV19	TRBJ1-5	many	CASRLDRGGNQPQHF	TGTGCCAGTAGGTTGGACAGGGGAGGCAATCAGCCCCAGCATTTT
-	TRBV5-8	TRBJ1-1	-	CASSLGTLDTEAFF	TGTGCCAGCAGCTTGGGAACCCTGGACACTGAAGCTTTCTTT